This TCR beta chain was sequenced during a study of T cells in Graves' hyperthyroidism and ophthalmopathy. RNA transcripts provided the source from which TCR beta CDR3 regions were amplified. The HTBI primer set was used in a first-round RT-PCR of the TCR CDR3. Using its own MiXCR run on the multiplex PCR reads, TCRdb lists one record per CDR3 protein. Of 94,000 or so distinct CDR3 sequences listed, about 51% are singletons. Patients counted as stable if ophthalmopathy did not develop within 18 months. Together with thyroid ultrasound, orbital computed tomography, serum thyroxine and TRAb, clinical symptoms were used for diagnoses. Study observations and caveats: Most expanded thyroid clonotypes above 0.001 recurred in blood.

This clonotype turned up a few times. The antigen is not known. This CDR3 has 15 residues. Trimming cost V 1 base and J 7 bases, with 16 bases left between them. Looked up from germline, CDR1 is SGHTA and CDR2 is FQGTGA. This chain uses TRBV7-3 with TRBJ2-5; TRBD2 might be the D (6 bases). The TCR comes from a woman in her forties with Graves' hyperthyroidism. Material: blood. The DNA of the CDR3 is TGTGCCAGCAGCTTAAGTACGGGAGCGGCAAGGACCCAGTACTTC. This encodes CASSLSTGAARTQYF.